This TCR beta chain comes out of a study of blood T cell repertoires in COVID-19. Overall study: From T cells, B-cell-depleted T cells, or PBMCs came the material, which was cDNA or gDNA.

In this sample, this clone turned up once. Authors' methods: Nucleated cell counts were estimated from reference gene primer amplification. Only in-frame clones appear in the TCRdb table, and some are missing; sequencing was by immunoSEQ multiplex PCR. V, J and clone size are those of that table, while D and trimming were read from the DNA. The sample has just over 150,000 clones; 75% to 85% are singletons. Trimming at V came to 5 bases and at J to 3 bases, leaving 7 bases not matched to a gene. Germline V gene lookup returns CDR1 SEHNR and CDR2 FQNEAQ (reference sequence). CDR3 length: 15 amino acids.

The gene calls are TRBV7-9 and TRBJ2-1; 7 bases fit TRBD2. This sequence originates from a woman aged 45-65 years with acute or convalescent COVID-19. The material sequenced was peripheral blood. CDR3 amino acids: CASSPLGGIYNEQFF. CDR3 nucleotide sequence: TGTGCCAGCAGCCCTCTGGGGGGGATCTACAATGAGCAGTTCTTC. The variable domain in full, with the rest retrieved from reference TRBV7-9 and TRBJ2-1, is DTGVSQNPRHKITKRGQNVTFRCDPISEHNRLYWYRQTLGQGPEFLTYFQNEAQLEKSRLLSDRFSAERPKGSFSTLEIQRTEQGDSAMYLCASSPLGGIYNEQFFGPGTRLTVL.